The entry that follows covers one T cell receptor (beta chain) sequence. The sample originates from a study of PD-1 blockade in mismatch repair-deficient tumors. Every patient had mismatch repair deficiency by PCR or immunohistochemistry. TCRs were sequenced from a few patients responding to pembrolizumab. The CDR3 length is 13 residues. From germline, CDR1 is ENHRY and CDR2 SYGVKD. Trimming pared 10 bases from V and 3 bases from J, leaving 14 bases between. Sequencing used immunoSEQ multiplex PCR; TCRdb keeps in-frame clones, though not all of them. This sample has about 40,000 clones, with 79% found just once.

The V call is TRBV10-3, the J call TRBJ2-3; no clear D. The TCR sequence derives from an adult with mismatch repair-deficient cancer. The sequencing here drew on peripheral blood, taken 4 weeks after starting pembrolizumab. CDR3 amino acids: CATSLIATDTQYF. CDR3 coding DNA: TGTGCCACTTCCCTGATCGCAACAGATACGCAGTATTTT.